A selection of T cell receptor beta chains follows, all from one sample in a study of blood T cell repertoires in COVID-19. Sequencing was performed with immunoSEQ multiplex PCR; in TCRdb, only in-frame clones are kept and a portion is missing. The data contain roughly 150,000 clones, over 75% of them singletons. The sample taken for sequencing was peripheral blood. The receptors here all came from a woman between 50 and 59 years old with acute or convalescent COVID-19. Both conserved end residues are part of each CDR3. The D gene is left open where the match is weak. The size of a clone is reported for some rows only, either as once, few or many, or as a class for expanded clones.

>.|TRBV19|.|TRBJ1-2
TGTGCCAGTAGTCCCCCGGGACACCTCTATGGCTACACCTTC
CASSPPGHLYGYTF
>.|TRBV29-1|.|TRBJ2-1
TGCAGCGGAACAGGGAGCTCCTACAATGAGCAGTTCTTC
CSGTGSSYNEQFF
>.|TRBV27|.|TRBJ1-4
TGTGCCAGCAGTTTAGGGCAGGGTATCTCCATGGGAAAACTGTTTTTT
CASSLGQGISMGKLFF
>.|TRBV3-1/TRBV3-2|TRBD1|TRBJ1-2
TGTGCCAGCAGCCAAGGGACCGGGACAGCCTCCTATGGCTACACCTTC
CASSQGTGTASYGYTF
>.|TRBV10-2|.|TRBJ1-1
TGCGCCAGCAGTGAATCGAGAAACACTGAAGCTTTCTTT
CASSESRNTEAFF
>.|TRBV27|TRBD1|TRBJ2-1
TGTGCCAGCAGTTTGACCCGGTGGACAGGGATATACAATGAGCAGTTCTTC
CASSLTRWTGIYNEQFF
>.|TRBV6-1|.|TRBJ1-3
TGTGCCAGCAGTGAAGTGGGACAAATCTCTGGAAACACCATATATTTT
CASSEVGQISGNTIYF
>once|TRBV30|TRBD1|TRBJ1-4
TGTGCCTGGACCCACCCACTTGGCGGACAGGGCCGCGAAAAACTGTTTTTT
CAWTHPLGGQGREKLFF
>.|TRBV11-2|.|TRBJ1-2
TGTGCCAGCAGCGTCACACAGGGTACAGGAGGCTACACCTTC
CASSVTQGTGGYTF
>.|TRBV29-1|.|TRBJ2-2
TGCAGCTGCTGGGGGGATGAGAACACCGGGGAGCTGTTTTTT
CSCWGDENTGELFF
>once|TRBV6-2/TRBV6-3|TRBD1|TRBJ2-1
TGTGCCAGCAGTTACTTGGGACAGGGGGTCGATGAGCAGTTCTTC
CASSYLGQGVDEQFF
>.|TRBV7-9|.|TRBJ1-5
TGTGCCAGCAGCTGGGGAGGGCAGCCCCAGCATTTT
CASSWGGQPQHF
>.|TRBV3-1/TRBV3-2|TRBD1|TRBJ2-1
TGTGCCAGCAGCCTCCAGGGACAGACCTACAATGAGCAGTTCTTC
CASSLQGQTYNEQFF
>.|TRBV11-3|.|TRBJ2-2
TGTGCCAGCAGCTTAGATCCCAGGGGTGTGCTGTTTTTT
CASSLDPRGVLFF
>.|TRBV12-5|TRBD1|TRBJ2-1
TGTGCTAGTGGACCCCGGGACAGGTCACTCAATGAGCAGTTCTTC
CASGPRDRSLNEQFF
>.|TRBV12-3/TRBV12-4|.|TRBJ1-1
TGTGCCAGCAGTTTTGCAGGGATCACTGAAGCTTTCTTT
CASSFAGITEAFF
>.|TRBV7-2|.|TRBJ1-4
TGTGCCAGCAGCTTAGAGCAGGGAAGAGAAAAACTGTTTTTT
CASSLEQGREKLFF
>.|TRBV3-1/TRBV3-2|.|TRBJ1-3
TGTGCCAGCAGCCAAGATTGGGGGGGGGCTAGGGACGGAAACACCATATATTTT
CASSQDWGGARDGNTIYF
>once|TRBV6-1|.|TRBJ1-5
TGTGCCAGCAGTGAAATTCCAGGGTATCAGCCCCAGCATTTT
CASSEIPGYQPQHF
>few|TRBV15|TRBD2|TRBJ2-7
TGTGCCACCAGCAGAGATCCGGGAGCGGGGGGGCGCGAGCAGTACTTC
CATSRDPGAGGREQYF
>.|TRBV5-8|.|TRBJ1-5
TGTGCCAGCAGCGCCAGGCGGGTTGGTCATCAGCCCCAGCATTTT
CASSARRVGHQPQHF
>.|TRBV10-3|.|TRBJ1-1
TGTGCCATCAGTCGACAGGTCCCGAACACTGAAGCTTTCTTT
CAISRQVPNTEAFF
>.|TRBV5-1|.|TRBJ2-6
TGCGCCAGCAGACCGGACAGCTCTGGGGCCAACGTCCTGACTTTC
CASRPDSSGANVLTF
>.|TRBV19|.|TRBJ2-4
TGTGCCAGTAGTCGGACTCTAGCCAAAAACATTCAGTACTTC
CASSRTLAKNIQYF
>.|TRBV7-2|.|TRBJ2-5
TGTGCCAGCAGCTTAGGTTGGGGGGAGGAGACCCAGTACTTC
CASSLGWGEETQYF
>.|TRBV6-5|TRBD1|TRBJ1-5
TGTGCCAGTTGCAGGGGGCAGGGGAATCAGCCCCAGCATTTT
CASCRGQGNQPQHF
>.|TRBV3-1/TRBV3-2|.|TRBJ1-1
TGTGCCAGCAGCCAAGGTGCGACTGAAGCTTTCTTT
CASSQGATEAFF
>many|TRBV19|.|TRBJ1-5
TGTGCCAGTAGTAGTCCCACATGGTCTCAGCCCCAGCATTTT
CASSSPTWSQPQHF
>.|TRBV7-3|.|TRBJ1-5
TGTGCCAGCAGCTTAAGCCCTGGCCAGCCCCAGCATTTT
CASSLSPGQPQHF
>few|TRBV7-6|.|TRBJ1-3
TGTGCCAGCAGCCCCGGACAAGGGGGAGCTGGAAACACCATATATTTT
CASSPGQGGAGNTIYF
>.|TRBV2|TRBD1|TRBJ1-5
TGTGCCAGTGGACAGGGGAGGCAGCCCCAGCATTTT
CASGQGRQPQHF
>.|TRBV27|.|TRBJ1-1
TGTGCCAGCAGTCCCCTAACGTCCCCGAACACTGAAGCTTTCTTT
CASSPLTSPNTEAFF